This T cell receptor (beta chain) appears in the sequencing data of a study of tumor-infiltrating lymphocytes in localized non-small cell lung cancer. The wider study: Each patient gave resected tumor and non-adjacent uninvolved lung tissue. Study results and limitations: Higher tumor T cell infiltration than in uninvolved lung was supported by TCRbeta sequencing.

The germline V gene encodes CDR1 SQVTM and CDR2 ANQGSEA. Trimming removed 7 bases at V and 1 base at J, with 15 bases between. The CDR3 runs 14 residues. Worth noting for this clone: Its specificity is not known.

Some clones are missing from TCRdb's copy, which holds only in-frame ones; the method was immunoSEQ multiplex PCR. The sample contains about 8,900 clones, almost 70% of which appear only once. This clonotype was sampled from a human donor with non-small cell lung cancer. The chain employs TRBV29-1 and TRBJ2-3; D might be TRBD1 or TRBD2, each matching 6 bases. Sequences were obtained from uninvolved lung tissue not adjacent to the tumor. CDR3 region: CSGRRGVGTDTQYF. The CDR3 DNA reads TGCAGCGGCAGAAGGGGGGTTGGCACAGATACGCAGTATTTT.